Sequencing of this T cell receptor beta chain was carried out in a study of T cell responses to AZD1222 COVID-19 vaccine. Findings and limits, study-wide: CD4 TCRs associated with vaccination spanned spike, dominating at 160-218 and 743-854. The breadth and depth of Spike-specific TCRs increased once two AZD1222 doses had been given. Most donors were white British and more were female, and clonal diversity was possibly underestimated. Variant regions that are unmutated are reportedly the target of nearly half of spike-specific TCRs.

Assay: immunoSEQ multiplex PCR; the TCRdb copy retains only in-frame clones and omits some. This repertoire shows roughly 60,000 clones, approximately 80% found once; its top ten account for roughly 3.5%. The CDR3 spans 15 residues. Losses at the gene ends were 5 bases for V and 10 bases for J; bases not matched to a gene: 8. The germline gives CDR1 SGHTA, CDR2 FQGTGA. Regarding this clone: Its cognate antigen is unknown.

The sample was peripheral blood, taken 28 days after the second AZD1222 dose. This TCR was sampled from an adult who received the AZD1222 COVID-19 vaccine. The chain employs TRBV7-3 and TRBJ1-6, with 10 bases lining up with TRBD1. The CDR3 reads CASSPGTGDSSPLHF. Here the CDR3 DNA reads TGTGCCAGCAGCCCCGGGACAGGGGATTCCTCACCCCTCCACTTT.